This T cell receptor beta chain was obtained from a study of human T cells and chemical hapten exposure. Whole-study context: Women made up most patients, who had alopecia areata, totalis or universalis. Variability of per-sample TCR yields stemmed mainly from small differences in pooled library volume.

TCRdb ran MiXCR on the RACE reads and lists one entry per CDR3 protein. The sample holds a few hundred thousand distinct CDR3 sequences, about 5% seen once. Study conclusions and caveats: While controls formed fewer of them, expanded TCRs formed significantly more large CDR3 similarity clusters. Donors in the study had alopecia, meaning their immune response may differ from healthy people's.

Time point given: pre-sensitization, week 0. As for treatment: therapeutic diphenylcyclopropenone sensitization with weekly scalp DPC. The CDR3 extends over 18 amino acids. V was shortened by 4 bases and J by 0 bases, with 16 bases between the two germline ends. Looked up from germline, CDR1 is LGHDT and CDR2 is YNNKEL (reference sequence). To note about this clonotype: Its antigen is unknown.

This sequence was found in a woman in her late teens or twenties with alopecia areata. Some clones in this sample may be carry-over from other donors' samples. The J gene is TRBJ2-6, the V gene TRBV3-1; D possibly corresponds to TRBD2 (6 bases). The sample in question was whole blood, obtained in connection with sensitization to the hapten diphenylcyclopropenone (DPC). CDR3 protein: CASSRRDFSSSGANVLTF. In DNA form, the CDR3 reads TGTGCCAGCAGCCGTCGGGACTTCAGCAGCTCTGGGGCCAACGTCCTGACTTTC.